The clone carrying this TCR beta chain was seen a few times. The CDR3 consists of 11 residues. Germline CDR1 and CDR2: GTSNPN and SVGIG (reference sequence). V was shortened by 2 bases and J by 9 bases, with 10 bases between the two germline ends. The PCR contained 60 Vbeta and 13 Jbeta primers. Per the original data handling: In a later analysis, of roughly 73 million unique beta chains, some 10 million appeared in at least two donors. Data came from immunoSEQ multiplex PCR; TCRdb stores just in-frame clones and leaves some out. V and J calls and clone size follow that table, whereas D and trimming were derived from the DNA. The repertoire consists of roughly 180,000 clones, with just under 80% occurring once and the leading ten covering less than 2%. This sample is drawn from a study of cytomegalovirus exposure and HLA in healthy donors.

Sequencing used PBMCs. The sequence was obtained from a woman aged 30 to 39 in good health and CMV-seronegative. The chain joins TRBV30 to TRBJ1-2, with D hard to call. The CDR3 coding sequence is TGTGCCTGGAGTAAGCTTTTGAGCTACACCTTC. Translating it yields CAWSKLLSYTF.